One sample yielded the 32 T cell receptor beta chains listed below, sequenced in a study of post-analysis software for immune sequencing data. Study-wide results and limits: In patients, five TRBV segments were more frequent than in controls, with TRBV5-6, TRBV5-1 and TRBV20-1 among them.

These receptors' targets are unknown. The TCR beta cDNA libraries contained unique molecular identifiers. TCRdb analysed the PCR reads with MiXCR anew, one entry per CDR3 protein. The sample lists around 180,000 distinct CDR3 sequences; around 28% were seen once. The sample was blood. Every receptor here comes from a girl aged 5 to 17 with multiple sclerosis.

This clonotype was detected a few times. The gene calls are TRBV5-1 and TRBJ2-1, with TRBD1 identical over 11 bases. V shed 10 bases, J shed 5 bases, and the junction held 5 bases outside the gene matches. The CDR3 covers 13 residues. Germline CDR1 is SGHRS and CDR2 is YFSETQ. CDR3 loop: CAGDRGTNNEQFF. As DNA, the CDR3 is TGCGCCGGGGACAGGGGGACCAACAATGAGCAGTTCTTC.

This clonotype was found many times. The J gene is TRBJ2-1, the V gene TRBV27; D remains unclear. V was clipped by 6 bases and J by 5 bases, with 5 bases between them. The V gene's germline CDR1 is MNHEY and CDR2 SMNVEV (reference sequence). The CDR3 spans 11 residues. The CDR3 DNA is TGTGCCAGCAGCTTTAACAATGAGCAGTTCTTC. This codes for CASSFNNEQFF.

This clonotype was observed at least ten times. This chain uses TRBV3-1 with TRBJ2-6; D remains ambiguous. CDR1 is LGHDT, CDR2 YNNKEL, per germline (reference sequence). The CDR3 has 14 amino acids. Trimming cost V 2 bases and J 3 bases, with 5 bases left between them. CDR3 DNA: TGTGCCAGCAGCCAACCTAGTGGGGCCAACGTCCTGACTTTC. Translation: CASSQPSGANVLTF.

J is TRBJ1-1 and V is TRBV5-1; no clear D. This CDR3 contains 13 residues. Looked up from germline, CDR1 is SGHRS and CDR2 is YFSETQ. V dropped 0 bases and J dropped 6 bases, with 9 bases sitting between them. CDR3 nucleotides: TGCGCCAGCAGCTTGGGGGGTTCCGCTGAAGCTTTCTTT. Its translation is CASSLGGSAEAFF.

The chain combines TRBV3-1 with TRBJ1-1; TRBD1 might be the D (5 bases). CDR1 LGHDT and CDR2 YNNKEL come from the germline V gene (reference sequence). The CDR3 is made up of 15 amino acids. V lost 4 bases and J lost 1, with 13 bases in between. The CDR3 region is CASSRDWDPNTEAFF. CDR3 DNA: TGTGCCAGCAGCCGAGATTGGGACCCGAACACTGAAGCTTTCTTT.

The sample holds many counts of this clonotype. V is TRBV12-3 or TRBV12-4 and J is TRBJ2-7, with D tentatively TRBD2 (5 bases). Trimming took off 5 bases at V and 2 bases at J, with 10 bases between the two ends. This CDR3 has 13 residues. The CDR3 sequence is CASSPPEAYEQYF. The DNA of the CDR3 is TGTGCCAGCAGTCCCCCGGAGGCCTACGAGCAGTACTTC.

This clonotype was picked up a small number of times. V usage is TRBV6-1 and J usage is TRBJ1-5; D not certain. Germline loops: CDR1 MNHNS, CDR2 SASEGT. V lost 3 bases, J lost 3 bases, and 18 bases lay in between. The CDR3 sequence is 17 residues long. CDR3 loop: CASSDLFGGQFNQPQHF. The CDR3 DNA follows: TGTGCCAGCAGTGATCTATTCGGAGGGCAGTTCAATCAGCCCCAGCATTTT.

The CDR3 sequence: CASSTRLAGGPGELFF. The CDR3 DNA reads TGCGCCAGCAGCACCCGACTAGCGGGAGGGCCCGGGGAGCTGTTTTTT. This chain connects TRBV5-1 to TRBJ2-2, with 14 nucleotides matching TRBD2. The CDR3 totals 16 residues. J lost 6 bases, V lost 4 bases, and 5 bases had no gene match. CDR1 and CDR2 from the germline V gene are SGHRS and YFSETQ.

This clonotype was seen ten or more times. The V gene is TRBV5-6, the J gene TRBJ1-5, with 9 bases matching TRBD1. V gave up 4 bases and J gave up 5 bases; unmatched junction bases: 7. Germline V gives CDR1 SGHDT, CDR2 YYEEEE. The CDR3 covers 15 residues. DNA for the CDR3: TGTGCCAGCAGCCTGACAGGGGGGGTTCATCAGCCCCAGCATTTT. This gives the protein CASSLTGGVHQPQHF.

The rearrangement links TRBV28 to TRBJ1-1; 7 bases fit TRBD1. V trimming: 7 bases; J trimming: 4 bases; junction bases outside the gene matches: 15. Germline CDR1 reads MDHEN; CDR2 reads SYDVKM. The CDR3 extends over 16 amino acids. DNA for the CDR3: TGTGCCAGCACCCCCTTCCGTGGGCAGGGGGGCACTGAAGCTTTCTTT. Residues: CASTPFRGQGGTEAFF.

On this clonotype: Germline is not matched at one junction end, which may reflect a read error. The chain combines TRBV18 with TRBJ2-1; TRBD2 matches 8 bases. The germline CDR1 and CDR2 sequences are KGHSH and LQKENI. This CDR3 has 14 residues. This chain's CDR3 is CAGSPRREDDEQFF. The CDR3 bases are TGTGCCGGCTCACCGAGGCGGGAGGATGATGAGCAGTTCTTC. Filled out from reference TRBV18 and TRBJ2-1, the complete variable domain reads NAGVMQNPRHLVRRRGQEARLRCSPMKGHSHVYWYRQLPEEGLKFMVYLQKENIIDESGMPKERFSAEFPKEGPSILRIQQVVRGDSAAYFCAGSPRREDDEQFFGPGTRLTVL.

The J gene is TRBJ2-7, the V gene TRBV28; TRBD2 might be the D (6 bases). Deletions cut 6 bases from V and 10 bases from J, with 31 bases between. The CDR3 has 17 residues. CDR1 and CDR2 (germline): MDHEN, SYDVKM. CDR3 nucleotides: TGTGCCAGCAGATCAATCTGGGCTAGCGCCAGTCCGGAGGCCCAGTACTTC. Its protein is CASRSIWASASPEAQYF.

Concerning this clonotype itself: Possible read error: a much larger clone is one base away. The chain recombines TRBV12-3 or TRBV12-4 with TRBJ2-3, with D perhaps given as TRBD1 or TRBD2 (5 bases each). V lost 7 bases and J lost 4, with 18 bases in between. CDR3 size: 15 residues. The CDR3 nucleotides read TGTGCCAGCACCGTGGTCTCTAGAGGGGCAGATACGCAGTATTTT. It is translated as CASTVVSRGADTQYF.

This clonotype was seen at least ten times. The gene calls are TRBV5-1 and TRBJ2-1, with 11 bases that match TRBD2. With 0 bases clipped from V and 4 bases from J, the junction kept 6 bases outside the gene matches. Germline V gene data show CDR1 as SGHRS and CDR2 as YFSETQ. CDR3 size: 17 residues. Written as DNA, the CDR3 is TGCGCCAGCAGCTTGGCCATTAGCGGGAGGGGTTACAATGAGCAGTTCTTC. It translates to CASSLAISGRGYNEQFF. The whole variable domain, filled in from reference TRBV5-1 and TRBJ2-1, reads KAGVTQTPRYLIKTRGQQVTLSCSPISGHRSVSWYQQTPGQGLQFLFEYFSETQRNKGNFPGRFSGRQFSNSRSEMNVSTLELGDSALYLCASSLAISGRGYNEQFFGPGTRLTVL.

This clonotype was found a few times. The rearrangement links TRBV20-1 to TRBJ2-7, with 7 nucleotides matching TRBD2. Germline values: CDR1 DFQATT, CDR2 SNEGSKA (reference sequence). The CDR3 runs 15 residues. After removal of 6 bases from V and 1 base from J, the junction contained 12 bases not matched to a gene. In nucleotides, the CDR3 is TGCAGTGCCCGGGGGGAGGGAGTAGGGTCCTACGAGCAGTACTTC. Its translation: CSARGEGVGSYEQYF.

This clonotype was seen many times. V and J are TRBV5-1 and TRBJ1-2; D gene unclear. With 6 bases removed from V and 8 bases from J, the gap between germline ends came to 17 bases. The CDR3 is 13 amino acids. In germline, CDR1 is SGHRS, CDR2 YFSETQ. CDR3 sequence: CASTNQDLGGYTF. The CDR3 region has the DNA TGCGCCAGCACCAACCAGGATTTGGGGGGCTACACCTTC.

About this clonotype itself: Being one base from a much bigger clone, this may be a read error. The chain links TRBV5-5 to TRBJ2-1; a possible D gene is TRBD1 (5 bases). This CDR3 has 13 residues. V lost 4 bases, J lost 13 bases, and 18 bases lay in between. CDR1 and CDR2 from the germline V gene are SGHKS and YYEKEE (reference sequence). The CDR3 protein is CASSSRVGETQFF. The CDR3 DNA sequence: TGTGCCAGCAGCAGCAGGGTTGGAGAGACCCAGTTCTTC.

On this clonotype itself: This sequence may be a read error, since a much larger clone differs from it by one base. The chain recombines TRBV4-1 with TRBJ2-4; TRBD2 matches at 7 bases. The tail of the sequence fits TRBJ2-7 better, so the J call may be wrong. Germline V gene lookup returns CDR1 MGHRA and CDR2 YSYEKL. The CDR3 contains 16 residues. CDR3 residues: CASSHVSGLGFYEQYF. CDR3 sequence (DNA): TGCGCCAGCAGCCACGTATCCGGACTAGGCTTCTACGAGCAGTACTTC.

About this clonotype: Germline is not matched at one junction end, which may reflect a read error. V and J are TRBV12-3 or TRBV12-4 and TRBJ2-3, with 7 bases lining up with TRBD1. The CDR3 totals 13 residues. The CDR3 reads CASSADRVDAQYF. CDR3 coding DNA: TGTGCCAGCAGCGCCGACAGGGTAGATGCGCAATATTTT.

V and J are TRBV7-9 and TRBJ2-6; either TRBD1 or TRBD2 may fit D (6 bases each). Trimming left V 5 bases short and J 3 bases short, with 23 bases between. The CDR3 covers 19 residues. Germline assignment: CDR1 SEHNR and CDR2 FQNEAQ (reference sequence). The CDR3 is CASSPPRGQRGCGANVLTF. As DNA, the CDR3 is TGTGCCAGCAGCCCCCCACGGGGGCAAAGGGGATGTGGGGCCAACGTCCTGACTTTC.

The CDR3 DNA sequence: TGTGCCAGCAGTCCGAGGGACTCCGGAGGAGGCTACACCTTC. Translation: CASSPRDSGGGYTF. The V and J genes are TRBV28 and TRBJ1-2; possible D gene TRBD1, 5 bases. V gave up 5 bases and J gave up 8 bases, with 18 bases separating them. The CDR3 covers 14 residues. CDR1 and CDR2 (germline): MDHEN, SYDVKM.

This clonotype was detected only a few times. This chain connects TRBV20-1 to TRBJ1-4, with a tentative D call TRBD1 (6 bases). The germline V and J ends were trimmed by 6 bases and 0 bases, with 11 bases remaining between them. In germline, CDR1 is DFQATT, CDR2 SNEGSKA (reference sequence). The CDR3 contains 14 residues. The CDR3 nucleotides read TGCAGTGCCCGGGGGGCCTCAACTAATGAAAAACTGTTTTTT. Translating gives CSARGASTNEKLFF.

As for this clonotype: The junction departs from the called germline gene at one end, perhaps through a read error. The rearrangement links TRBV4-1 to TRBJ1-4; 7 nucleotides match TRBD1. Germline CDR1 MGHRA, CDR2 YSYEKL. The CDR3 spans 17 residues. CDR3 sequence reads: CASSLPQGDATNEKPFF. The CDR3 nucleotides are TGCGCCAGCAGCCTACCGCAGGGGGACGCAACTAATGAAAAACCGTTTTTT.

The chain combines TRBV3-1 with TRBJ2-1; 9 positions match TRBD2. From germline, CDR1 is LGHDT and CDR2 YNNKEL (reference sequence). The CDR3 contains 15 residues. V gave up 8 bases and J gave up 2 bases; unmatched junction bases: 7. CDR3 residues: CASLVAGGTYNEQFF. In DNA, the CDR3 is TGTGCCAGCCTCGTGGCGGGAGGGACCTACAATGAGCAGTTCTTC.

This clonotype has a count of ten or more. This sequence joins TRBV3-1 and TRBJ2-7, with D unclear. Germline CDR1 LGHDT, CDR2 YNNKEL (reference sequence). The CDR3 loop spans 14 amino acids. Trimming pared 0 bases from V and 0 bases from J, leaving 6 bases between. The CDR3, as DNA: TGTGCCAGCAGCCAAGAGGAACACTCCTACGAGCAGTACTTC. Its translation: CASSQEEHSYEQYF.

The chain combines TRBV11-3 with TRBJ2-3, with 12 bases fitting TRBD2. The CDR3 covers 16 residues. V lost 5 bases to trimming and J lost 7 bases; unmatched junction nucleotides: 10. The germline V gene has CDR1 SGHNT and CDR2 YENEEA. This CDR3 reads CASSQAGLAGKNTQYF. As DNA, the CDR3 is TGTGCCAGCAGCCAGGCGGGACTAGCGGGTAAAAATACGCAGTATTTT.

As for this clonotype: Given a much more abundant clone one base away, this may be a read error. This chain joins TRBV11-2 and TRBJ1-2; D is unclear. The germline gives CDR1 SGHAT, CDR2 FQNNGV. The CDR3 totals 12 residues. The CDR3 nucleotides read TGTGCCTGCAGCTTAGTGGGCTATGGCTACACCTTC. Its translation: CACSLVGYGYTF.

Here the CDR3 DNA reads TGCGCCAGCAGCCAAGCCCTCACGGGGACTAGCGGGGGCCGCTCCTACAATGAGCAGTTCTTC. Its translation: CASSQALTGTSGGRSYNEQFF. This chain links TRBV4-3 with TRBJ2-1; TRBD2 agrees at 14 bases. The germline gives CDR1 LGHNA, CDR2 YSLEER. The CDR3 contains 21 residues. The V gene end was trimmed by 1 base and the J gene end by 0 bases; junction bases not matched to a gene: 11.

Only a few counts were recorded for this clonotype. V and J are TRBV5-1 and TRBJ2-7; TRBD2 matches 10 bases. The CDR3 consists of 16 residues. V dropped 4 bases and J dropped 5; count of bases not matched to a gene: 12. The germline V gene encodes CDR1 SGHRS and CDR2 YFSETQ. In nucleotides, the CDR3 is TGCGCCAGCAGCCCAGATGGGCTAGCGGGAGTAAACGAGCAGTACTTC. Translated, it gives CASSPDGLAGVNEQYF.

On this clonotype itself: Being one base from a much bigger clone, this may be a read error. The chain combines TRBV20-1 with TRBJ2-5; weak D call: TRBD2 (5 bases). CDR1 and CDR2 (germline): DFQATT, SNEGSKA (reference sequence). The CDR3 totals 11 residues. Here the CDR3 reads CRGWREETQYF. Here the CDR3 DNA reads TGCAGGGGGTGGCGGGAAGAGACCCAGTACTTC.

This clonotype showed up just a few times. This chain uses TRBV6-5 with TRBJ1-1, with D perhaps matching TRBD1 (6 bases). The V end lost 5 bases, the J end lost 1 base, and 11 bases lay between the germline ends. CDR1 is MNHEY and CDR2 is SVGAGI in the germline V gene. The CDR3 sequence is 14 residues long. This CDR3 reads CASSPDSRNTEAFF. The CDR3 DNA sequence: TGTGCCAGCAGTCCGGACAGCAGGAACACTGAAGCTTTCTTT.

In its sample, this clonotype was seen a few times. V and J are TRBV20-1 and TRBJ2-1, with 13 bases that match TRBD2. There are 17 residues in the CDR3. With 8 bases clipped from V and 5 bases from J, the junction kept 15 bases outside the gene matches. In germline, CDR1 is DFQATT, CDR2 SNEGSKA (reference sequence). The CDR3 reads CSTRKPGLAGLDNEQFF. In DNA, the CDR3 is TGCAGTACACGAAAACCGGGACTAGCGGGACTGGACAATGAGCAGTTCTTC.